Presented here are 13 T cell receptor beta chains from one specimen sequenced in a study of shared clonotypes between healthy human individuals. Generated by immunoSEQ multiplex PCR, the TCRdb table keeps only in-frame clones and is missing some. The sample contains 2 million to 3 million clones, 93% of which appear only once. Sequencing was done on a sample of naive CD4+ T cells from PBMCs. Regarding subset: CD45RA+ positively selected. The receptors were gathered from a young man in good health. Some clones in this sample may be carry-over from other donors' samples.

The chain uses TRBV5-8 and TRBJ1-3, with 9 bases lining up with TRBD1. Germline V gives CDR1 SGHTS, CDR2 YDEGEE. The trim removed 2 bases at V and 4 bases at J, leaving 4 bases unmatched. This CDR3 has 15 amino acids. The CDR3, as DNA: TGTGCCAGCAGCTTATGGACAGGGGAGGGAAACACCATATATTTT. Its protein product is CASSLWTGEGNTIYF. Complete variable domain (other parts from reference TRBV5-8 and TRBJ1-3): EAGVTQSPTHLIKTRGQQATLRCSPISGHTSVYWYQQALGLGLQFLLWYDEGEERNRGNFPPRFSGRQFPNYSSELNVNALELEDSALYLCASSLWTGEGNTIYFGEGSWLTVV.

The gene calls are TRBV7-2 and TRBJ2-7; 12 bases are a match to TRBD2. The CDR3 consists of 15 residues. The germline gives CDR1 SGHTA, CDR2 FQGNSA. V shed 4 bases and J 1 base; nucleotides not matched to a gene: 2. CDR3 nucleotide sequence: TGTGCCAGCAGCTCCACTAGCGGGAGGTCCTACGAGCAGTACTTC. Protein sequence: CASSSTSGRSYEQYF.

The J gene is TRBJ2-7, the V gene TRBV6-1, with 8 nucleotides matching TRBD1. V was clipped by 4 bases and J by 7 bases; unmatched bases: 3. This CDR3 has 12 amino acids. Germline V gene data show CDR1 as MNHNS and CDR2 as SASEGT. The CDR3, as DNA: TGTGCCAGCAGTGTCGGGACAGGTGAGCAGTACTTC. This gives the protein CASSVGTGEQYF.

This clone has only one observation. The CDR3: CASSGSSGSYEQYF. CDR3 nucleotide sequence: TGTGCCAGCTCAGGGAGTAGCGGGAGTTACGAGCAGTACTTC. The rearrangement joins TRBV18 to TRBJ2-7; 9 bases line up with TRBD2. Trimming at V came to 5 bases and at J to 4 bases, leaving 6 bases not matched to a gene. This CDR3 spans 14 amino acids. CDR1 is KGHSH, CDR2 LQKENI, per germline. Variable domain in full (rest from reference TRBV18 and TRBJ2-7): NAGVMQNPRHLVRRRGQEARLRCSPMKGHSHVYWYRQLPEEGLKFMVYLQKENIIDESGMPKERFSAEFPKEGPSILRIQQVVRGDSAAYFCASSGSSGSYEQYFGPGTRLTVT.

This clone has just one count. The V and J genes are TRBV28 and TRBJ2-7, with unresolved D. CDR1 and CDR2 from the germline V gene are MDHEN and SYDVKM. The CDR3 length is 15 residues. The ends were cut back, 6 bases at V and 0 bases at J, with 15 bases in the middle. CDR3 protein: CASSAPSRSSYEQYF. CDR3 in DNA: TGTGCCAGCAGCGCCCCGTCTAGGAGCTCCTACGAGCAGTACTTC.

The chain carries TRBV5-4 and TRBJ2-2; 8 bases align to TRBD1. This CDR3 has 14 amino acids. Germline CDR1 reads SGHNT; CDR2 reads YYREEE (reference sequence). Trimming at V came to 4 bases and at J to 5 bases, leaving 4 bases not matched to a gene. CDR3 in DNA: TGTGCCAGCAGCCCGGACAGGGTAACCGGGGAGCTGTTTTTT. It encodes CASSPDRVTGELFF.

A few counts support this clone. The chain couples TRBV27 to TRBJ1-1; TRBD1 might be the D (5 bases). V was trimmed by 1 base and J by 0 bases, leaving 6 bases between them. Germline CDR1 MNHEY, CDR2 SMNVEV (reference sequence). There are 14 residues in the CDR3. The CDR3 is CASSLWGVNTEAFF. DNA of the CDR3: TGTGCCAGCAGTTTATGGGGGGTGAACACTGAAGCTTTCTTT.

The V and J genes are TRBV29-1 and TRBJ1-4; D may be TRBD1 (6 bases). This CDR3 spans 15 amino acids. V was pared by 5 bases and J by 0 bases, with 13 bases between. The germline CDR1 and CDR2 sequences are SQVTM and ANQGSEA. CDR3 amino acids: CSVLPRQATNEKLFF. The CDR3 DNA follows: TGCAGCGTTCTACCTCGACAGGCAACTAATGAAAAACTGTTTTTT.

This chain connects TRBV5-1 to TRBJ2-1; TRBD2 agrees at 11 bases. With V trimmed by 4 bases and J by 9 bases, 15 bases remained unmatched. The CDR3 is 17 amino acids. Germline-derived CDR1 and CDR2 are SGHRS and YFSETQ. CDR3 sequence reads: CASSRGLVAGGPGEQFF. The CDR3 DNA sequence: TGCGCCAGCAGCAGGGGGCTTGTAGCGGGAGGGCCAGGTGAGCAGTTCTTC.

The chain uses TRBV11-2 and TRBJ1-3, with no clear D. Trimming cost V 5 bases and J 2 bases, with 10 bases left between them. Germline V gene sequence: CDR1 SGHAT, CDR2 FQNNGV. The CDR3 sequence is 14 residues long. The CDR3 DNA is TGTGCCAGCAGCCTCAGGTGGGCTGGAAACACCATATATTTT. Translating gives CASSLRWAGNTIYF.

DNA for the CDR3: TGCAGCGTTTCTCCCGGAGATACGCAGTATTTT. Amino acid sequence: CSVSPGDTQYF. This chain links TRBV29-1 with TRBJ2-3; D not resolved. The CDR3 runs to 11 residues. Germline assignment: CDR1 SQVTM and CDR2 ANQGSEA. V was trimmed by 5 bases and J by 5 bases, leaving 8 bases between them.

The count of this clone is one. The chain carries TRBV28 and TRBJ1-2; tentatively, D is TRBD1 (5 bases). The length of the CDR3 is 14 residues. Germline-derived CDR1 and CDR2 are MDHEN and SYDVKM. V was cut by 2 bases and J by 5 bases, with 12 bases left in between. CDR3: CASSLGGHGYGYTF. DNA for the CDR3: TGTGCCAGCAGTTTAGGCGGACACGGGTATGGCTACACCTTC.

This clone was recorded only once. The J gene is TRBJ2-7, the V gene TRBV2, with D perhaps TRBD1 (5 bases). Deletions cut 6 bases from V and 5 bases from J, with 14 bases between. The CDR3 extends over 13 amino acids. Germline V gene lookup returns CDR1 SNHLY and CDR2 FYNNEI. Here the CDR3 reads CASRGDSVNEQYF. CDR3 in DNA: TGTGCCAGCAGAGGCGACAGTGTGAACGAGCAGTACTTC. Full variable domain (rest looked up from reference TRBV2 and TRBJ2-7): EPEVTQTPSHQVTQMGQEVILRCVPISNHLYFYWYRQILGQKVEFLVSFYNNEISEKSEIFDDQFSVERPDGSNFTLKIRSTKLEDSAMYFCASRGDSVNEQYFGPGTRLTVT.